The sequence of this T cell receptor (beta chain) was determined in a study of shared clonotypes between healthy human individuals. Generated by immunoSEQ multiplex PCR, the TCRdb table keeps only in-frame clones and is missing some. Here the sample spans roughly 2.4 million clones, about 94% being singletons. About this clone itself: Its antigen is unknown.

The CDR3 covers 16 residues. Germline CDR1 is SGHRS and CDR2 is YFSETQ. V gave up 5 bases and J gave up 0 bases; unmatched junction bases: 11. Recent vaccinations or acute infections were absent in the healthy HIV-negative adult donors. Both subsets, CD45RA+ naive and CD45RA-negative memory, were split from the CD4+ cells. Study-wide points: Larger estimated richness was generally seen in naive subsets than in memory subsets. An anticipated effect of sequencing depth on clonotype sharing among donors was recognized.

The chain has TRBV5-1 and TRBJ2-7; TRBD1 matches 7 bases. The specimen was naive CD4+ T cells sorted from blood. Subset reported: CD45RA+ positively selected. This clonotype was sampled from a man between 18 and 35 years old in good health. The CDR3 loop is CASRINTGAYSYEQYF. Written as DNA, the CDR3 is TGCGCCAGCAGAATCAATACAGGGGCGTACTCCTACGAGCAGTACTTC.